A single T cell receptor beta chain is shown here with its context. As yet, its antigen is unknown. The data belong to a study of early T cells in non-severe SARS-CoV-2 infection. Study-level findings and limits: In VDJdb matching, anti-spike CD8 responses were favored while private and CD4 specificities went missing.

Individual cDNA molecules were tagged with unique molecular identifiers, the study reported. One entry per CDR3 protein, called by TCRdb with MiXCR from the 5' RACE reads. This table holds tens of thousands of distinct CDR3 sequences, roughly 15% found once. Sequencing input: whole blood. The TCR comes from an adult who was a healthcare worker with PCR-confirmed SARS-CoV-2 infection or an uninfected control (not recorded which).

CDR3: CSVKFPYRDLLGNTIYF. For the CDR3, the DNA is TGCAGCGTTAAGTTCCCCTACAGGGATCTTTTGGGAAACACCATATATTTT. This chain links TRBV29-1 with TRBJ1-3; maybe TRBD1 (6 bases). The V gene's germline CDR1 is SQVTM and CDR2 ANQGSEA. V lost 5 bases, J lost 4 bases, and 24 bases lay in between. This CDR3 is built from 17 residues.